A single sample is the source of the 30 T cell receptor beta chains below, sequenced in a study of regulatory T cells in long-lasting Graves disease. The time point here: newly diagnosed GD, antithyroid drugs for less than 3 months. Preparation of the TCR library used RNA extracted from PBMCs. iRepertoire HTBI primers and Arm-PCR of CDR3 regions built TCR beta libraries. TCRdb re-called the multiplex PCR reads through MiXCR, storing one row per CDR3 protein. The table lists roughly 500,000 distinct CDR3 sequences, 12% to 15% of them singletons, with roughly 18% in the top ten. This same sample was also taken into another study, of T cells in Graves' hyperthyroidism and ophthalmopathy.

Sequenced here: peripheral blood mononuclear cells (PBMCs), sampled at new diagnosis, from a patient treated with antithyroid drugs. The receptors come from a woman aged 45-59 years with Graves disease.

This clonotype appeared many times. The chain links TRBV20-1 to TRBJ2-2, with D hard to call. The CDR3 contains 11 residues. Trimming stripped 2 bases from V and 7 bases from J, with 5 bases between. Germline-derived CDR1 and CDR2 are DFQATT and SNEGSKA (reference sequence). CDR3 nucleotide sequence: TGCAGTGCTAGACGGGTCGGGGAGCTGTTTTTT. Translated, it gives CSARRVGELFF.

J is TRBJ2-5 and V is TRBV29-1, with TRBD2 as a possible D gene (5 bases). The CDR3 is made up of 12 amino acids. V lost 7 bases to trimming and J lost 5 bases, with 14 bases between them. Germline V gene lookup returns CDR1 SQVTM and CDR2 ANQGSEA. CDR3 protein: CSDLGPGETQYF. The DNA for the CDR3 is TGCAGCGACCTGGGCCCGGGGGAGACCCAGTACTTC.

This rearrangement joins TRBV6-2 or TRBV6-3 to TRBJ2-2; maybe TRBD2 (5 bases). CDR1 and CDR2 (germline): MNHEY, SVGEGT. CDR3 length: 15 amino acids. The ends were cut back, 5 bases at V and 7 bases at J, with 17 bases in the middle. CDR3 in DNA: TGTGCCAGCAGTCCCCTTTCCGGGAATAGCGGGGAGCTGTTTTTT. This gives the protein CASSPLSGNSGELFF.

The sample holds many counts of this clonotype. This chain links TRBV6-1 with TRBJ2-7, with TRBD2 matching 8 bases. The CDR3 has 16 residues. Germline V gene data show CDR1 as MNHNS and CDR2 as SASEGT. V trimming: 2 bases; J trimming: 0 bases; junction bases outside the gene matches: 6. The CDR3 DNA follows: TGTGCCAGCAGTGAAAAACTAGCGGATAGCTCCTACGAGCAGTACTTC. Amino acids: CASSEKLADSSYEQYF.

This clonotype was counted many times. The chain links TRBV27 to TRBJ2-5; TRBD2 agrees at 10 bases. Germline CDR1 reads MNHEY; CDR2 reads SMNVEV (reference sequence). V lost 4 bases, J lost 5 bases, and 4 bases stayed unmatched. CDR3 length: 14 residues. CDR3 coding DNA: TGTGCCAGCAGTTACCTAGCGGGAGTGGAGACCCAGTACTTC. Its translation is CASSYLAGVETQYF.

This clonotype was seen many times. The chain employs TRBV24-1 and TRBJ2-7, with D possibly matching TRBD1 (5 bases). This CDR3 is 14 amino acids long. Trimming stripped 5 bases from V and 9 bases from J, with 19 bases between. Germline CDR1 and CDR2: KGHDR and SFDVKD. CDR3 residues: CATSGGAVPQGQYF. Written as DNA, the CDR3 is TGTGCCACCAGTGGTGGGGCCGTTCCTCAGGGGCAGTACTTC.

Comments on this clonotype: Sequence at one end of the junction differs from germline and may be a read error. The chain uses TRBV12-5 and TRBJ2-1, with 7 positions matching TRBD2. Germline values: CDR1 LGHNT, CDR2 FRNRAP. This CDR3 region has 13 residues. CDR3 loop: CASGLAGSNGQFF. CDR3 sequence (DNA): TGTGCTAGTGGTTTAGCGGGGTCCAATGGGCAGTTCTTC.

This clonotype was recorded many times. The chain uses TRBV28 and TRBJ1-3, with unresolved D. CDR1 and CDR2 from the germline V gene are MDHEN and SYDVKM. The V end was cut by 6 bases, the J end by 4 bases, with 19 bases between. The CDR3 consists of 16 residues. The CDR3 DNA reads TGTGCCAGCAGAAGAGGACTGTTTTTTAGAGGAAACACCATATATTTT. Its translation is CASRRGLFFRGNTIYF.

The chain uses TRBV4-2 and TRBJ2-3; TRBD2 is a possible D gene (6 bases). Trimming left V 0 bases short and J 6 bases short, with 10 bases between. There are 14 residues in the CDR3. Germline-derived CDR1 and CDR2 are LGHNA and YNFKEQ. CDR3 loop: CASSQETSIDTQYF. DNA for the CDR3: TGTGCCAGCAGCCAAGAAACTAGCATCGATACGCAGTATTTT.

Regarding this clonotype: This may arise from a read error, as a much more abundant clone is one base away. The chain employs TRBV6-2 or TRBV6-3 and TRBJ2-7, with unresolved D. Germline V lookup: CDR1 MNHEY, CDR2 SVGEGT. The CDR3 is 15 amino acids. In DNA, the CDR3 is TGTGCCTGCAGTTACACATCGGACCACCCCTACGAGCAGTACTTC. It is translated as CACSYTSDHPYEQYF.

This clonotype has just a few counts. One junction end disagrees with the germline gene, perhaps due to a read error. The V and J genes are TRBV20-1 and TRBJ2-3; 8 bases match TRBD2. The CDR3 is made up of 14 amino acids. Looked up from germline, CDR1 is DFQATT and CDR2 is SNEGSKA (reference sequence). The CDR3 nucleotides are TGCAATGCTAACCCTAGCGGGAGCACAGATACGCAGTATTTT. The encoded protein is CNANPSGSTDTQYF.

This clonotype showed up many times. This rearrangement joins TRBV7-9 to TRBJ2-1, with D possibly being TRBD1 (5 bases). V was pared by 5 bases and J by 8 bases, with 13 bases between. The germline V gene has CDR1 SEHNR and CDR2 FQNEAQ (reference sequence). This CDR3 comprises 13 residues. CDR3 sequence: CASSPSPGYEQFF. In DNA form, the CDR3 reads TGTGCCAGCAGCCCTTCTCCAGGGTATGAGCAGTTCTTC.

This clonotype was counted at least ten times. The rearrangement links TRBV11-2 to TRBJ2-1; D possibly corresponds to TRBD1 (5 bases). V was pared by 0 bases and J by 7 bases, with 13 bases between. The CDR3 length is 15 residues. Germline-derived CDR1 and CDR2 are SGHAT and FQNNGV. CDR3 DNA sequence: TGTGCCAGCAGCTTAGACGCCGACAGTCGGAATGAGCAGTTCTTC. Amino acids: CASSLDADSRNEQFF. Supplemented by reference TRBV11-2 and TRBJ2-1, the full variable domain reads EAGVAQSPRYKIIEKRQSVAFWCNPISGHATLYWYQQILGQGPKLLIQFQNNGVVDDSQLPKDRFSAERLKGVDSTLKIQPAKLEDSAVYLCASSLDADSRNEQFFGPGTRLTVL.

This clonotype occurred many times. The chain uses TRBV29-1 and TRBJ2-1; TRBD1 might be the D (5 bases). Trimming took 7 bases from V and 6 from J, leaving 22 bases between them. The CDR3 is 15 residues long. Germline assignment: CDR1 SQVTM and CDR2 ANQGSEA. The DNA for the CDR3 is TGCAGCGCCTGGAAGGACCCAAGGGGTTCCAATGAGCAGTTCTTC. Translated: CSAWKDPRGSNEQFF.

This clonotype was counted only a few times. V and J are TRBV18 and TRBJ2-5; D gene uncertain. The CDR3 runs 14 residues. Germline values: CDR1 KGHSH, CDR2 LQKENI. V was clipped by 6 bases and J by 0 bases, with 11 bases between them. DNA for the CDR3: TGTGCCAGCTCCTCTGGAAGTTACCAAGAGACCCAGTACTTC. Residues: CASSSGSYQETQYF.

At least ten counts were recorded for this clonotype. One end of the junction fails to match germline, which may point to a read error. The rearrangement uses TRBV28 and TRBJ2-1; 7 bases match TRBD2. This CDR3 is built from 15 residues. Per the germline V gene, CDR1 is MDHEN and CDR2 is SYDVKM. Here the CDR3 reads CASSRTSFSINEQFF. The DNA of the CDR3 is TGCGCCAGCAGTCGGACTAGTTTCTCTATAAATGAGCAGTTCTTC. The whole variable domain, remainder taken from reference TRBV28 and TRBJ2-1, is DVKVTQSSRYLVKRTGEKVFLECVQDMDHENMFWYRQDPGLGLRLIYFSYDVKMKEKGDIPEGYSVSREKKERFSLILESASTNQTSMYLCASSRTSFSINEQFFGPGTRLTVL.

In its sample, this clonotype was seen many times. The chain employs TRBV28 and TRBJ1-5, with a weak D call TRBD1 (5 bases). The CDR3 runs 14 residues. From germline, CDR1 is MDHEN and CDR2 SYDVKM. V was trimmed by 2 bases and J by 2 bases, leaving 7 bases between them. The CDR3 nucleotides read TGTGCCAGCAGTTTAACACAGGGCAATCAGCCCCAGCATTTT. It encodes CASSLTQGNQPQHF. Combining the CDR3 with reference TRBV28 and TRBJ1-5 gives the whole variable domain DVKVTQSSRYLVKRTGEKVFLECVQDMDHENMFWYRQDPGLGLRLIYFSYDVKMKEKGDIPEGYSVSREKKERFSLILESASTNQTSMYLCASSLTQGNQPQHFGDGTRLSIL.

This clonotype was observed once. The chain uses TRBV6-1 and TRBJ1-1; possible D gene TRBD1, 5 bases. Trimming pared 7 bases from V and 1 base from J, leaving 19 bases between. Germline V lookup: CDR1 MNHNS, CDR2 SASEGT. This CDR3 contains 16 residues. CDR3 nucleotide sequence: TGTGCCAGCAAGCCGGGACCGAAAGTTTGGAACACTGAAGCTTTCTTT. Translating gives CASKPGPKVWNTEAFF.

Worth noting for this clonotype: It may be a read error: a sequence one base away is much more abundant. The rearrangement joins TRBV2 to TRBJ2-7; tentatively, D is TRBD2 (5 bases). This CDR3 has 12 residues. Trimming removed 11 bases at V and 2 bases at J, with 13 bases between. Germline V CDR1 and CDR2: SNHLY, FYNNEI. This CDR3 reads CAGTRDTYEQYF. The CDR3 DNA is TGTGCCGGCACCCGGGATACCTACGAGCAGTACTTC.

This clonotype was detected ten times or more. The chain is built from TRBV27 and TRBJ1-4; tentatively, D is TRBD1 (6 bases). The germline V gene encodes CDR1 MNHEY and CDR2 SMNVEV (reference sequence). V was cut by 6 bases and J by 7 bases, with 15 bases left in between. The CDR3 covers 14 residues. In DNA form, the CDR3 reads TGTGCCAGCAGACGACAGGAGTATGGTGAAAAACTGTTTTTT. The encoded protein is CASRRQEYGEKLFF.

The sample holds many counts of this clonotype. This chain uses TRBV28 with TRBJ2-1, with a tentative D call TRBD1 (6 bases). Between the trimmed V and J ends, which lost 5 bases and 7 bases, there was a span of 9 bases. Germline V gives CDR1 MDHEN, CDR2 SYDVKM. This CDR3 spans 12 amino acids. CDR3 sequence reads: CASSTGRNEQFF. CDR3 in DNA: TGTGCCAGCAGTACAGGGCGGAATGAGCAGTTCTTC.

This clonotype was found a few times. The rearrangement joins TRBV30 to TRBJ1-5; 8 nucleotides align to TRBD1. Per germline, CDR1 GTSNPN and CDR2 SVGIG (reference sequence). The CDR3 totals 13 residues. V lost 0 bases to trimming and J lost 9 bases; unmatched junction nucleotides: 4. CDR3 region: CAWSVQGVRPQHF. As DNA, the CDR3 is TGTGCCTGGAGTGTACAGGGGGTGAGGCCCCAGCATTTT.

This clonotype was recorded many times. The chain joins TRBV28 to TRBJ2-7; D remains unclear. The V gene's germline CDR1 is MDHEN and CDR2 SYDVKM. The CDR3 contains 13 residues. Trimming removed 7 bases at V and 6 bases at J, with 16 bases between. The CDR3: CASTLPERGEQYF. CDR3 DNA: TGTGCCAGCACCCTCCCGGAGCGTGGCGAGCAGTACTTC.

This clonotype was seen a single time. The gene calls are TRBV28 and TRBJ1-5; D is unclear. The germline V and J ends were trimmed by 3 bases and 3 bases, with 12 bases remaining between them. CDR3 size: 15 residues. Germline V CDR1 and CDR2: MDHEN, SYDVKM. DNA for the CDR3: TGTGCCAGCAGTTTGGTTCAGAACTCCAATCAGCCCCAGCATTTT. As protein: CASSLVQNSNQPQHF.

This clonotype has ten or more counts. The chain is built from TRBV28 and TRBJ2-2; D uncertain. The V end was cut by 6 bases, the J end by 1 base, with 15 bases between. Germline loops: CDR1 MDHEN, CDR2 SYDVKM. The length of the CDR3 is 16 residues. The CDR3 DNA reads TGTGCCAGCAGCACCATATCGGCAGGGAACACCGGGGAGCTGTTTTTT. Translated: CASSTISAGNTGELFF. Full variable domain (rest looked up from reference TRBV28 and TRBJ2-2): DVKVTQSSRYLVKRTGEKVFLECVQDMDHENMFWYRQDPGLGLRLIYFSYDVKMKEKGDIPEGYSVSREKKERFSLILESASTNQTSMYLCASSTISAGNTGELFFGEGSRLTVL.

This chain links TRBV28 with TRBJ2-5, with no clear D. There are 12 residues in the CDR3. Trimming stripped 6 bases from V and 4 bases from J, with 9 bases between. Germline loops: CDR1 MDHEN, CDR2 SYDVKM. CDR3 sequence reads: CASSFSRETQYF. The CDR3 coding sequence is TGTGCCAGCAGCTTCTCGAGAGAGACCCAGTACTTC.

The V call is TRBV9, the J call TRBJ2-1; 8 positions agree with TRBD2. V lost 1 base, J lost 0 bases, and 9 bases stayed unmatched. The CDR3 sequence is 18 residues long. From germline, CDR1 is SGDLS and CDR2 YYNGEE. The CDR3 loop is CASSVMSSGYSSYNEQFF. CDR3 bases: TGTGCCAGCAGCGTAATGTCTAGCGGGTATAGCTCCTACAATGAGCAGTTCTTC. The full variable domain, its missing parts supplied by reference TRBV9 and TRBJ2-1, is DSGVTQTPKHLITATGQRVTLRCSPRSGDLSVYWYQQSLDQGLQFLIQYYNGEERAKGNILERFSAQQFPDLHSELNLSSLELGDSALYFCASSVMSSGYSSYNEQFFGPGTRLTVL.

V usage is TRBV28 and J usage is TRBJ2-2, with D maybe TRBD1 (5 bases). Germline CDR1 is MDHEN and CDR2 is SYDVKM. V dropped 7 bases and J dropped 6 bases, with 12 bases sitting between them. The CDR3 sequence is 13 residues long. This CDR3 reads CASNQGTPGELFF. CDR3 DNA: TGTGCCAGCAACCAGGGTACCCCCGGGGAGCTGTTTTTT.

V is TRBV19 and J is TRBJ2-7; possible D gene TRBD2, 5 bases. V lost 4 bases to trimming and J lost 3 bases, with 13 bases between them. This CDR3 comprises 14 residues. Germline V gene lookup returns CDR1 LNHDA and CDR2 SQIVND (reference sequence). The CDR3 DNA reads TGTGCCAGTAGTAAGGAGGCGTTCGACTACGAGCAGTACTTC. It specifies CASSKEAFDYEQYF.

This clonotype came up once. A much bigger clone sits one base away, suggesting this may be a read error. The CDR3 loop reads CASSNRGQGHEQCF. The CDR3 region has the DNA TGTGCCAGCAGCAACCGCGGACAGGGCCACGAGCAGTGCTTC. This chain joins TRBV7-9 and TRBJ1-1; 8 positions match TRBD1. From germline, CDR1 is SEHNR and CDR2 FQNEAQ (reference sequence). This CDR3 contains 14 residues.